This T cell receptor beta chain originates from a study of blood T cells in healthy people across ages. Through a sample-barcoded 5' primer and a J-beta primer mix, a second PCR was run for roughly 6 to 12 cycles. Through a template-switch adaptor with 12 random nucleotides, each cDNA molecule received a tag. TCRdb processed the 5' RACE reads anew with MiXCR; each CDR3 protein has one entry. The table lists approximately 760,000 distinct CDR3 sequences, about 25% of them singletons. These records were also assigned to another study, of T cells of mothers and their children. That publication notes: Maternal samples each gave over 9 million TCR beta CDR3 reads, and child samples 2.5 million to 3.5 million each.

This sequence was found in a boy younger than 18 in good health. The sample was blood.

The CDR3 DNA is TGTGCCAGCAGCCAAGGGGACAGGGCCTACAATGAGCAGTTCTTC. Its protein product is CASSQGDRAYNEQFF. V gene TRBV25-1 combines with J gene TRBJ2-1; TRBD1 matches at 9 bases. This CDR3 region has 15 residues. The junction had 5 bases not matched to a gene; V was cut back by 6 bases and J by 2 bases. Germline CDR1 MGHDK, CDR2 SYGVNS.